The T cell receptor beta chain described here comes from a study of T cell responses to AZD1222 COVID-19 vaccine. CDR1 is SNHLY, CDR2 FYNNEI, per germline. This CDR3 comprises 15 residues. V dropped 5 bases and J dropped 5 bases, with 15 bases sitting between them. Only in-frame clones appear in the TCRdb table, and some are missing; sequencing was by immunoSEQ multiplex PCR. The data hold some 150,000 clones, with just over 90% observed a single time. The TCR sequence derives from an adult in good health. J is TRBJ1-4 and V is TRBV2; no clear D. Sequencing used peripheral blood, obtained on day 0 of AZD1222 vaccination. CDR3 bases: TGTGCCAGCAGTTCGGCGGGAGTATCCAATGAAAAACTGTTTTTT. Its translation: CASSSAGVSNEKLFF. Full variable domain (rest looked up from reference TRBV2 and TRBJ1-4): EPEVTQTPSHQVTQMGQEVILRCVPISNHLYFYWYRQILGQKVEFLVSFYNNEISEKSEIFDDQFSVERPDGSNFTLKIRSTKLEDSAMYFCASSSAGVSNEKLFFGSGTQLSVL.